A single sample gave rise to the 20 T cell receptor beta chains below, sequenced in a study of identical twins. TCRdb independently ran MiXCR on the 5' RACE reads; one entry per CDR3 protein. The sample lists about 240,000 distinct CDR3 sequences, approximately 6.8% seen once, with under 7% in the top ten. Separately, the same data were catalogued under a study of yellow fever vaccine responses in identical twins.

The sequencing sample was made of CD8+ T cells sorted from blood. The receptors were gathered from a woman aged 18-29 years in good health.

This clonotype was seen ten or more times. The chain links TRBV24-1 to TRBJ2-2; TRBD1 agrees at 9 bases. The CDR3 has 14 amino acids. CDR1 is KGHDR, CDR2 SFDVKD, per germline. Trimming removed 10 bases from V and 1 base from J; junction bases left unmatched: 3. In DNA, the CDR3 is TGTGCCACGGGGACAGGGCGGAACACCGGGGAGCTGTTTTTT. It specifies CATGTGRNTGELFF.

The chain recombines TRBV5-1 with TRBJ2-7; 9 bases match TRBD1. CDR1 and CDR2 (germline): SGHRS, YFSETQ. The J segment lost 0 bases and the V segment lost 5 bases, leaving 12 bases of the junction unmatched. The CDR3 is 17 amino acids. CDR3 bases: TGCGCCAGCAGGGGGACCGCGACAGGGGGGAGCTCCTACGAGCAGTACTTC. It yields the protein CASRGTATGGSSYEQYF.

This sequence joins TRBV27 and TRBJ2-2; either TRBD1 or TRBD2 may supply D (5 bases each). The CDR3 runs 15 residues. Germline CDR1 is MNHEY and CDR2 is SMNVEV (reference sequence). V lost 6 bases and J 2 bases, leaving 13 bases between the germline ends. This CDR3 is CASRIWGSNTGELFF. The CDR3 region has the DNA TGTGCCAGCAGGATTTGGGGGAGTAACACCGGGGAGCTGTTTTTT.

Ten or more counts support this clonotype. The chain uses TRBV4-1 and TRBJ1-5, with D unclear. From germline, CDR1 is MGHRA and CDR2 YSYEKL. The CDR3 has 15 residues. V dropped 1 base and J dropped 0 bases, with 7 bases sitting between them. The CDR3 nucleotides are TGCGCCAGCAGCCAAGCACGAAATAGCAATCAGCCCCAGCATTTT. Its translation is CASSQARNSNQPQHF.

The rearrangement uses TRBV27 and TRBJ2-5; TRBD2 matches 7 bases. Germline lookup yields CDR1 MNHEY and CDR2 SMNVEV (reference sequence). The CDR3 extends over 14 amino acids. Trimming took 1 base from V and 4 from J; bases not matched to a gene: 3. CDR3 amino acids: CASSLWGGGETQYF. For the CDR3, the DNA is TGTGCCAGCAGTTTATGGGGGGGAGGAGAGACCCAGTACTTC.

The J gene is TRBJ1-1, the V gene TRBV6-2 or TRBV6-3; D not resolved. V was shortened by 8 bases and J by 0 bases, with 7 bases between the two germline ends. The germline gives CDR1 MNHEY, CDR2 SVGEGT. The CDR3 length is 12 residues. The CDR3 DNA is TGTGCCAGCCCTGCCCTGAACACTGAAGCTTTCTTT. Translated: CASPALNTEAFF.

This clonotype was detected a few times. V usage is TRBV12-3 or TRBV12-4 and J usage is TRBJ1-1; TRBD1 might be the D (5 bases). CDR3 length equals 13 residues. V lost 5 bases and J lost 8, with 15 bases in between. The CDR3 DNA sequence: TGTGCCAGCAGTACGAGTGGGCAGGGAGAAGCTTTCTTT. Amino acids: CASSTSGQGEAFF.

The table lists this clonotype with a few counts. The chain joins TRBV7-9 to TRBJ2-7; D not resolved. Germline V gives CDR1 SEHNR, CDR2 FQNEAQ (reference sequence). The CDR3 totals 15 residues. Trimming removed 0 bases at V and 6 bases at J, with 15 bases between. The CDR3 region is CASSLAGPGRFEQYF. The DNA for the CDR3 is TGTGCCAGCAGCTTAGCCGGCCCTGGACGGTTCGAGCAGTACTTC.

The sample holds a few counts of this clonotype. The gene calls are TRBV27 and TRBJ2-1; 13 positions agree with TRBD2. Germline V CDR1 and CDR2: MNHEY, SMNVEV (reference sequence). Unmatched junction bases numbered 6, after V lost 5 bases and J lost 8 bases. CDR3 length equals 15 residues. CDR3 nucleotides: TGTGCCAGCAGTACTAGCGGGGGGGCCTTGGATGAGCAGTTCTTC. Protein product: CASSTSGGALDEQFF.

The V and J genes are TRBV27 and TRBJ2-7, with 9 bases aligning to TRBD2. Germline V gene data show CDR1 as MNHEY and CDR2 as SMNVEV (reference sequence). J lost 3 bases, V lost 3 bases, and 3 bases had no gene match. The CDR3 contains 14 residues. The CDR3 protein is CASSFVSGSYEQYV. DNA for the CDR3: TGTGCCAGCAGTTTCGTTAGCGGGAGCTACGAGCAGTACGTC.

This rearrangement joins TRBV6-2 or TRBV6-3 to TRBJ2-7; 9 bases line up with TRBD1. Germline loops: CDR1 MNHEY, CDR2 SVGEGT. CDR3 length: 14 residues. Losses at the gene ends were 3 bases for V and 6 bases for J; bases not matched to a gene: 6. The CDR3: CASSYRDRVTEQYF. The CDR3 DNA sequence: TGTGCCAGCAGTTATCGGGACAGGGTAACCGAGCAGTACTTC.

This clonotype was seen more than once but under ten times. The rearrangement joins TRBV7-9 to TRBJ1-2; D perhaps matches TRBD1 (6 bases). The germline gives CDR1 SEHNR, CDR2 FQNEAQ (reference sequence). This CDR3 contains 14 residues. V lost 5 bases, J lost 3 bases, and 13 bases lay in between. CDR3 region: CASSATGSYYGYTF. CDR3 DNA sequence: TGTGCCAGCAGCGCAACAGGGTCCTACTATGGCTACACCTTC.

This clonotype was seen more than once but under ten times. Since a much larger clone is just one base distant, this may be a read error. The gene calls are TRBV27 and TRBJ2-2, with TRBD2 as a possible D gene (5 bases). With 8 bases removed from V and 1 base from J, the gap between germline ends came to 8 bases. The CDR3 runs to 13 residues. CDR1 and CDR2 (germline): MNHEY, SMNVEV (reference sequence). In DNA form, the CDR3 reads TGTGCCAGCGGCGGGCAGAACACCGGGGAGCTGTTTTTT. It yields the protein CASGGQNTGELFF.

This clonotype showed up many times. This chain links TRBV20-1 with TRBJ2-3; 9 bases align to TRBD2. Unmatched junction bases numbered 8, after V lost 5 bases and J lost 2 bases. Germline assignment: CDR1 DFQATT and CDR2 SNEGSKA (reference sequence). The CDR3 sequence is 15 residues long. CDR3 in DNA: TGCAGTGCTTTAAATAGCGGGGGCACCACAGATACGCAGTATTTT. It codes for CSALNSGGTTDTQYF.

This clonotype has a count of ten or more. The gene calls are TRBV7-2 and TRBJ2-1, with a tentative D call TRBD1 (5 bases). Trimming stripped 3 bases from V and 1 base from J, with 10 bases between. Germline-derived CDR1 and CDR2 are SGHTA and FQGNSA. This CDR3 region has 15 residues. The CDR3 is CASSFGAGSYNEQFF. In DNA, the CDR3 is TGTGCCAGCAGCTTTGGGGCAGGGTCCTACAATGAGCAGTTCTTC.

This chain connects TRBV7-8 to TRBJ2-7, with 7 nucleotides matching TRBD2. Germline V lookup: CDR1 SGHVS, CDR2 FQNEAQ. This CDR3 comprises 14 residues. V dropped 5 bases and J dropped 4; count of bases not matched to a gene: 8. The CDR3 reads CASSPSIGGYEQYV. The CDR3 DNA reads TGTGCCAGCAGCCCAAGCATCGGGGGGTACGAGCAGTACGTC.

The chain has TRBV28 and TRBJ2-7; 8 bases map to TRBD1. The length of the CDR3 is 15 residues. V trimming: 6 bases; J trimming: 3 bases; junction bases outside the gene matches: 10. Germline CDR1 and CDR2: MDHEN and SYDVKM. The CDR3 nucleotides read TGTGCCAGCAGACCCGGACAGGGATACTTCTACGAGCAGTACTTC. This codes for CASRPGQGYFYEQYF.

This clonotype was observed at least ten times. V is TRBV28 and J is TRBJ2-3; 11 positions agree with TRBD2. The CDR3 totals 17 residues. Germline V lookup: CDR1 MDHEN, CDR2 SYDVKM. Unmatched junction bases numbered 11, after V lost 3 bases and J lost 6 bases. The CDR3 coding sequence is TGTGCCAGCAGTTTCCCCCTAGCGGGAGGAACTACGGATACGCAGTATTTT. Encoded protein: CASSFPLAGGTTDTQYF.

This clonotype has more than one count but fewer than ten. V and J are TRBV15 and TRBJ1-3, with 8 bases identical to TRBD1. The germline V gene encodes CDR1 LNHNV and CDR2 YYDKDF (reference sequence). The CDR3 is 17 amino acids. Trimming cost V 5 bases and J 0 bases; bases outside gene matches: 9. The DNA of the CDR3 is TGTGCCACCAGCTCTCCCTCGACAGGGGTCTCTGGAAACACCATATATTTT. It is translated as CATSSPSTGVSGNTIYF.

There are a few counts of this clonotype. The chain recombines TRBV29-1 with TRBJ2-3; 9 bases align to TRBD1. The CDR3 spans 16 residues. CDR1 is SQVTM and CDR2 is ANQGSEA in the germline V gene. After removal of 1 base from V and 0 bases from J, the junction contained 5 bases not matched to a gene. The CDR3 protein is CSVEAVQGASTDTQYF. The DNA for the CDR3 is TGCAGCGTTGAAGCCGTACAGGGGGCTAGCACAGATACGCAGTATTTT.